These 25 T cell receptor beta chains came from one sample sequenced in a study of tumor-infiltrating lymphocytes in primary liver carcinoma. With a constant-region primer, TCR beta cDNA was made from approximately 500 ng of total RNA. Slightly modified ARM-PCR with three nested multiplex PCR rounds yielded TCR beta libraries. Each of the first two PCR rounds ran nine to ten cycles with TRBV1-TRBV30 forward and C-beta reverse primers. Each CDR3 protein gets one entry after TCRdb re-called the multiplex PCR reads with MiXCR. The profile shows about 180,000 distinct CDR3 sequences, roughly 60% of them singletons. They got blood RNA out of unsorted whole blood and also pulled out germline DNA. The source material was peripheral blood. These receptors were taken from a man aged 40-55 years with primary liver carcinoma and hepatitis B virus infection.

Concerning this clonotype itself: The junction and the germline gene differ at one end; a read error may be behind it. The J gene is TRBJ2-4, the V gene TRBV4-2; 11 nucleotides align to TRBD2. The V gene's germline CDR1 is LGHNA and CDR2 YNFKEQ. CDR3 length: 16 amino acids. CDR3 residues: CASSQELAGGQDIQHF. The CDR3 nucleotides read TGTGCCAGCAGCCAAGAATTAGCGGGAGGGCAGGACATTCAGCACTTC.

Comments on this clonotype: A junction boundary mismatches the germline segment, possibly from a read error. The CDR3 sequence: CSVKFSSYEKYF. As DNA, the CDR3 is TGCAGCGTTAAGTTTAGTTCGTACGAGAAGTACTTC. V and J are TRBV29-1 and TRBJ2-7, with D unclear. The CDR3 sequence is 12 residues long. Germline V gene lookup returns CDR1 SQVTM and CDR2 ANQGSEA.

V is TRBV30 and J is TRBJ1-2, with D possibly matching TRBD1 (5 bases). This CDR3 has 15 amino acids. CDR1 and CDR2 from the germline V gene are GTSNPN and SVGIG (reference sequence). The germline V and J ends were trimmed by 1 base and 3 bases, with 15 bases remaining between them. The CDR3 DNA is TGTGCCTGGAGTGCGATCCGGGACGGCTACTATGGCTACACCTTC. This gives the protein CAWSAIRDGYYGYTF.

This clonotype was detected ten times or more. The genes are TRBV11-2 and TRBJ2-5, with TRBD1 as a possible D gene (5 bases). Per germline, CDR1 SGHAT and CDR2 FQNNGV. The CDR3 extends over 12 amino acids. Trimming cost V 5 bases and J 4 bases, with 8 bases left between them. Written as DNA, the CDR3 is TGTGCCAGCAGCGTTGACAGAGAGACCCAGTACTTC. Its protein product is CASSVDRETQYF.

The gene calls are TRBV6-6 and TRBJ2-1, with D possibly being TRBD2 (6 bases). CDR1 MNHNY and CDR2 SVGAGI come from the germline V gene (reference sequence). The CDR3 is 16 amino acids. Trimming stripped 7 bases from V and 3 bases from J, with 19 bases between. The CDR3 region has the DNA TGTGCCAGCACCCCCCTCGGGACTGAATTCTACAATGAGCAGTTCTTC. It codes for CASTPLGTEFYNEQFF.

The chain links TRBV5-4 to TRBJ2-2, with D possibly being TRBD2 (6 bases). CDR1 SGHNT and CDR2 YYREEE come from the germline V gene (reference sequence). This CDR3 has 14 residues. Deletions cut 2 bases from V and 7 bases from J, with 12 bases between. CDR3 in DNA: TGTGCCAGCAGCTTCTCGGGAGTGGGCGGGGAGCTGTTTTTT. Translating it yields CASSFSGVGGELFF.

Many counts were recorded for this clonotype. This chain connects TRBV29-1 to TRBJ2-5; D unresolved. Between the trimmed V and J ends, which lost 3 bases and 5 bases, there was a span of 7 bases. The germline CDR1 and CDR2 sequences are SQVTM and ANQGSEA. The CDR3 has 11 residues. CDR3 bases: TGCAGCGTTGATCGCAGCGAGACCCAGTACTTC. It codes for CSVDRSETQYF.

CDR3 loop: CASSRGLAGEVDTQYF. Written as DNA, the CDR3 is TGTGCCAGCAGCCGCGGACTAGCGGGAGAGGTAGATACGCAGTATTTT. The chain has TRBV28 and TRBJ2-3; TRBD2 aligns across 13 bases. Trimming removed 6 bases from V and 5 bases from J; junction bases left unmatched: 8. The CDR3 spans 16 residues. Germline CDR1 MDHEN, CDR2 SYDVKM.

Worth noting for this clonotype: The junction and the germline gene differ at one end; a read error may be behind it. This chain uses TRBV11-1 with TRBJ2-3, with 10 bases identical to TRBD1. The CDR3 consists of 19 residues. Germline values: CDR1 SGHAT, CDR2 FQDESV (reference sequence). CDR3 coding DNA: TGTGCCGGCAGCTTATCCCCGACCGGGACAGGGGACATCACAGATACGCAGTATTTC. Encoded protein: CAGSLSPTGTGDITDTQYF.

The chain combines TRBV6-2 or TRBV6-3 with TRBJ1-2; D is uncertain. In germline, CDR1 is MNHEY, CDR2 SVGEGT. The CDR3 contains 14 residues. Trimming cost V 6 bases and J 0 bases, with 11 bases left between them. The DNA of the CDR3 is TGTGCCAGCAGAAAGACCCAACCTAACTATGGCTACACCTTC. Translation: CASRKTQPNYGYTF.

This clonotype has a count of ten or more. The V call is TRBV6-1, the J call TRBJ2-7; no clear D gene. This CDR3 spans 13 amino acids. V shed 2 bases and J shed 3 bases, with 8 bases lying between them. Per the germline V gene, CDR1 is MNHNS and CDR2 is SASEGT. Here the CDR3 reads CASSEWVFYEQYF. The CDR3 DNA reads as TGTGCCAGCAGTGAATGGGTTTTCTACGAGCAGTACTTC.

V is TRBV12-3 or TRBV12-4 and J is TRBJ2-1, with 10 bases fitting TRBD2. CDR3 length: 15 amino acids. V lost 1 base and J lost 15; bases outside the gene matches: 12. This chain's CDR3 is CASSLGVAGGPLLFF. The CDR3 nucleotides are TGTGCCAGCAGTTTAGGCGTAGCGGGAGGTCCTCTCCTGTTCTTC.

In this sample, this clonotype turned up a few times. This rearrangement joins TRBV7-9 to TRBJ2-5; 8 bases map to TRBD1. The CDR3 totals 14 residues. Germline V gene data show CDR1 as SEHNR and CDR2 as FQNEAQ (reference sequence). Losses at the gene ends were 3 bases for V and 13 bases for J; bases not matched to a gene: 13. The CDR3 sequence is CASSFGQGEGLRYF. In DNA, the CDR3 is TGTGCCAGCAGCTTCGGACAGGGTGAGGGCCTGCGGTACTTC.

The rearrangement links TRBV7-9 to TRBJ2-2; 12 nucleotides align to TRBD2. The CDR3 consists of 16 residues. Germline V gives CDR1 SEHNR, CDR2 FQNEAQ (reference sequence). With 4 bases clipped from V and 7 bases from J, the junction kept 7 bases outside the gene matches. The CDR3 sequence: CASSSSSGRAIGELFF. The CDR3 DNA follows: TGTGCCAGCAGCTCATCTAGCGGGAGGGCGATCGGGGAGCTGTTTTTT.

The chain couples TRBV6-5 to TRBJ2-7; tentatively, D is TRBD1 (6 bases). Germline V gene sequence: CDR1 MNHEY, CDR2 SVGAGI. The germline V and J ends were trimmed by 2 bases and 3 bases, with 11 bases remaining between them. The CDR3 totals 14 residues. In DNA form, the CDR3 reads TGTGCCAGCAGTTACGGGACAAGGTACTACGAGCAGTACTTC. Translated: CASSYGTRYYEQYF.

This clonotype has more than one count but fewer than ten. It may be a read error: a sequence one base away is much more abundant. The chain joins TRBV11-2 to TRBJ2-7; perhaps TRBD2 as D (8 bases). This CDR3 is built from 16 residues. The germline gives CDR1 SGHAT, CDR2 FQNNGV. V was cut by 4 bases and J by 4 bases, with 20 bases left in between. The CDR3 DNA is TGTGCCAGCAGCTCACAGGGGTCCGGGGGGGGGTACGAGCAGTACTTC. This encodes CASSSQGSGGGYEQYF.

This clonotype was recorded once. This may arise from a read error, as a much more abundant clone is one base away. The chain links TRBV14 to TRBJ2-2; D gene ambiguous. V was trimmed by 5 bases and J by 4 bases, leaving 11 bases between them. CDR1 is SGHDN and CDR2 is FVKESK in the germline V gene. The CDR3 has 14 residues. The CDR3, as DNA: TGTGCCAGCAGCAAGTCAGTAGCCACCGGGGAGCTGTTTTTT. It is translated as CASSKSVATGELFF.

The V call is TRBV6-5, the J call TRBJ1-1; D is unclear. The germline gives CDR1 MNHEY, CDR2 SVGAGI. The CDR3 sequence is 14 residues long. V lost 4 bases and J lost 1, with 10 bases in between. CDR3 in amino acids: CASSFDDSNTEAFF. In DNA form, the CDR3 reads TGTGCCAGCAGTTTCGACGATTCGAACACTGAAGCTTTCTTT.

V is TRBV12-5 and J is TRBJ1-2; TRBD1 matches 10 bases. CDR3 length: 14 residues. V gave up 1 base and J gave up 7 bases; unmatched junction bases: 3. The germline V gene encodes CDR1 LGHNT and CDR2 FRNRAP. Here the CDR3 reads CASGLGDRGSGYTF. CDR3 DNA sequence: TGTGCTAGTGGTTTGGGGGACAGGGGATCTGGCTACACCTTC.

A word on this clonotype: This likely comes from a read error, as the CDR3 has no conserved phenylalanine or tryptophan at its end. The CDR3 nucleotides are TGTGCCAGCAGCTTAGTCGCGGCTCTGGACAATGAGCAGTTCTCC. It translates to CASSLVAALDNEQFS. The chain links TRBV11-2 to TRBJ2-1; D is unclear. The CDR3 sequence is 15 residues long. The V gene's germline CDR1 is SGHAT and CDR2 FQNNGV. V lost 1 base, J lost 5 bases, and 12 bases lay in between.

This chain connects TRBV11-1 to TRBJ1-6; D might be TRBD1 (6 bases). Per the germline V gene, CDR1 is SGHAT and CDR2 is FQDESV (reference sequence). The CDR3 has 15 residues. CDR3 loop: CTSSLIAGAGSPLHF. CDR3 bases: TGTACAAGCAGCTTAATCGCAGGGGCCGGATCACCCCTCCACTTT.

Remarks on this clonotype: This may arise from a read error, as a much more abundant clone is one base away. V gene TRBV11-2 combines with J gene TRBJ2-7; maybe TRBD2 (6 bases). This CDR3 is built from 13 residues. The V gene lost 1 base and the J gene lost 5 bases, with 9 bases spanning the gap. Germline lookup yields CDR1 SGHAT and CDR2 FQNNGV. CDR3: CASSLGVADEQYF. The CDR3 DNA sequence: TGTGCCAGCAGCTTAGGAGTAGCGGACGAGCAGTACTTC.

This clonotype was found a few times. This chain joins TRBV28 and TRBJ2-7; either TRBD1 or TRBD2 may fit D (5 bases each). CDR1 and CDR2 from the germline V gene are MDHEN and SYDVKM. V lost 8 bases to trimming and J lost 1 base, with 9 bases between them. The CDR3 runs 12 residues. CDR3: CASRGYSYEQYF. The CDR3 DNA reads TGTGCCAGCCGGGGCTATTCCTACGAGCAGTACTTC.

Only a few counts were recorded for this clonotype. The chain employs TRBV7-9 and TRBJ2-2; possible D gene TRBD2, 6 bases. The ends were cut back, 5 bases at V and 1 base at J, with 11 bases in the middle. The germline V gene has CDR1 SEHNR and CDR2 FQNEAQ (reference sequence). The CDR3 has 15 amino acids. The DNA for the CDR3 is TGTGCCAGCAGCCAGGGACTGGGGAACACCGGGGAGCTGTTTTTT. Its translation: CASSQGLGNTGELFF.

In its sample, this clonotype was seen a few times. An end of the junction differs from the germline gene, which may be a read error. The CDR3 loop is CSVDRLTEGFQEIQYF. The CDR3 DNA is TGCAGCGTTGACCGTCTTACGGAGGGCTTCCAAGAGATCCAGTACTTC. J is TRBJ2-5 and V is TRBV29-1; D may be TRBD2 (6 bases). CDR3 length: 16 residues. Germline loops: CDR1 SQVTM, CDR2 ANQGSEA.